This T cell receptor (beta chain) was obtained from a study of blood T cell repertoires in COVID-19. Assay: immunoSEQ multiplex PCR; the TCRdb copy retains only in-frame clones and omits some. The repertoire holds about 75,000 clones, with roughly nine tenths as singletons. V lost 8 bases to trimming and J lost 0 bases, with 12 bases between them. The germline V gene has CDR1 SGHVS and CDR2 FQNEAQ. CDR3 length: 14 residues. This clonotype originated in a human donor in a cohort sampled during active COVID-19. This chain uses TRBV7-8 with TRBJ2-3; maybe TRBD2 (5 bases). What was sequenced was peripheral blood. CDR3 in amino acids: CASVLAPSTDTQYF. The CDR3 bases are TGTGCCAGCGTGCTAGCCCCTAGCACAGATACGCAGTATTTT. The full variable domain, rest sourced from reference TRBV7-8 and TRBJ2-3, is GAGVSQSPRYKVAKRGQDVALRCDPISGHVSLFWYQQALGQGPEFLTYFQNEAQLDKSGLPSDRFFAERPEGSVSTLKIQRTQQEDSAVYLCASVLAPSTDTQYFGPGTRLTVL.